A single TCR beta chain is shown here with its context. The antigen it binds to is not known. The record has no base qualities; no much larger clone is one base away. TCRbeta CDR3 regions were amplified from genomic DNA by means of the immunoSEQ Assay, a bias-controlled multiplex PCR. The authors' pipeline ran thus. The number of nucleated cells in each sample was estimated by amplification of reference gene primers within the assay. To quantify the absolute abundance of each unique TCRbeta CDR3 rearrangement, sequence reads were collapsed and filtered. For each sample, productive Simpson clonality was calculated as the square root of Simpson's diversity index across productive rearrangements. The clones in this table, taken by TCRdb from immuneACCESS, are in-frame only. Not every clone is retained; where verified, under half of the shortfall comes from an unresolved V gene, and the cause of the rest is unknown. That table is the source of V, J and clone size, and D and trimming were worked out from the DNA. For this sample the table gives around 200,000 clones, of which 80% to 85% were detected only once. About a sixth of the sample goes to the ten largest clones.

Collaborating institutions collected whole blood in K2EDTA tubes following their own protocols. For TCRbeta analysis, collaborators shipped samples as frozen whole blood, isolated PBMCs, or DNA extracted from either of those sample types. Based on the germline V gene, the CDR1 and CDR2 sequences are MRHNA and SNTAGT. The CDR3 spans 13 residues, from the cysteine through the phenylalanine. The kept DNA is CDR3 alone, 39 bases in frame from the first base. Trimming accounts for 10 bases at V and 4 bases at J, while the number of junction bases matched to no gene is 8. These data are taken from a study of blood T cell repertoires in COVID-19 (dated by TCRdb to about 2020). Regarding the study in general: The collaborator samples originated in the United States, Italy and Spain and spanned the acute and convalescent phases of COVID-19. Where available, HLA class I and class II types were obtained from metadata supplied by the sample provider rather than from assay-based typing. Sample metadata almost always included a de-identified subject ID, COVID-19 status, age in years and sex. The prospective study material was composed of cDNA or gDNA derived from T cells, B-cell-depleted T cells, or PBMCs. Samples were obtained from the ongoing ImmuneRACE study (first 160 participants) and from 950 to 1,500 subjects provided by 6 global collaborators. Deeply sampled blood TCRbeta repertoires from subjects exposed to, actively infected with, or recovered from COVID-19 were included in the dataset. The repertoires were made available in a free public database intended to serve as a resource for research on the immune response to SARS-CoV-2.

General conclusions and limits of the study: How much clinical and demographic metadata was included differed by source and by participant, and the metadata was provided uncurated.

The sequence came from a woman of 80 years or more with active or convalescent COVID-19. The chain is encoded by TRBV6-4 joined to TRBJ2-5; TRBD1 aligns with 8 central bases. Sequenced sample: peripheral blood. The CDR3 has the sequence CATKYDRGETQYF. The sequenced DNA: TGTGCCACCAAGTATGACAGGGGAGAGACCCAGTACTTC.